This T cell receptor beta chain was profiled in a study of tumor and adjacent non-tumor tissue in lung cancer. Three rounds of nested PCR, following a modified ARM-PCR protocol, produced the TCRbeta library. TCRdb analysed the multiplex PCR reads with MiXCR anew, one entry per CDR3 protein. The sample holds about 110,000 distinct CDR3 sequences; around 82% are singletons and the top ten take more than 20%. No cell sorting was done before RNA was extracted from the tissue. Trimming pared 4 bases from V and 9 bases from J, leaving 14 bases between. CDR1 is SGHRS and CDR2 is YFSETQ in the germline V gene. The CDR3 extends over 14 amino acids.

Sequenced sample: lung tumor tissue. The sequence derives from a man between 65 and 85 years old with non-small cell lung cancer. The gene calls are TRBV5-1 and TRBJ1-6, with D hard to call. CDR3 amino acids: CASSPDLCGSPLHF. CDR3 nucleotide sequence: TGCGCCAGCAGCCCGGATCTATGCGGTTCACCCCTCCACTTT.